This TCR beta chain was identified in a study of T cell changes during pregnancy in multiple sclerosis. This CDR3 is built from 12 residues. Trimming pared 4 bases from V and 8 bases from J, leaving 12 bases between. Germline V CDR1 and CDR2: SGHDT, YYEEEE. TCRdb keeps only in-frame clones here, not all; method: immunoSEQ multiplex PCR. The repertoire holds 30,000 to 35,000 clones, with 90% as singletons. This receptor was identified in a female donor with multiple sclerosis, enrolled in a pregnancy study. The chain has TRBV5-6 and TRBJ1-2; no clear D. The sequencing here drew on CD8+ T cells from peripheral blood mononuclear cells, taken before pregnancy. The CDR3 sequence: CASSRTREGYTF. Written as DNA, the CDR3 is TGTGCCAGCAGCAGGACTCGCGAAGGCTACACCTTC.